The 18 T cell receptor beta chains presented below share a single source sample, sequenced in a study of beta chain features in type 1 diabetes. Expressed TCRB transcripts were sequenced because the isolated RNA had all been reverse transcribed beforehand. Some clones are missing from TCRdb's copy, which holds only in-frame ones; the method was immunoSEQ multiplex PCR. The sample comprises 250,000 or so clones, around a quarter of which are singletons, and roughly 4% rests with the top ten. The specimen was central memory CD4+ T cells from blood. These receptors were obtained from a man aged 25 to 45 in good health.

This clone was counted between two and nine times. CDR3 sequence reads: CASSLSSGFPYNEQFF. The CDR3 nucleotides read TGTGCCAGCAGTTTATCTTCGGGATTTCCCTACAATGAGCAGTTCTTC. The chain combines TRBV27 with TRBJ2-1; D may be TRBD2 (5 bases). The CDR3 is 16 residues long. CDR1 is MNHEY and CDR2 is SMNVEV in the germline V gene (reference sequence). Deletions cut 0 bases from V and 2 bases from J, with 11 bases between.

The genes are TRBV6-5 and TRBJ1-5; TRBD1 matches at 7 bases. CDR3 length: 12 residues. The J segment lost 4 bases and the V segment lost 6 bases, leaving 0 bases of the junction unmatched. Germline V gives CDR1 MNHEY, CDR2 SVGAGI. The CDR3: CASRGQNQPQHF. The CDR3, as DNA: TGTGCCAGCAGGGGACAGAATCAGCCCCAGCATTTT.

The chain carries TRBV28 and TRBJ2-3, with 14 bases that match TRBD2. The germline CDR1 and CDR2 sequences are MDHEN and SYDVKM. CDR3 length: 15 residues. Trimming took 6 bases from V and 4 from J; bases not matched to a gene: 3. The CDR3 coding sequence is TGTGCCAGCAGGCAGGGACTAGCGGGAGCAGATACGCAGTATTTT. Translating gives CASRQGLAGADTQYF.

This clone has just a few counts. V is TRBV18 and J is TRBJ2-2; the D gene could be TRBD1 or TRBD2 (5 bases each). The germline gives CDR1 KGHSH, CDR2 LQKENI. V was trimmed by 2 bases and J by 7 bases, leaving 14 bases between them. CDR3 size: 15 residues. The CDR3 DNA is TGTGCCAGCTCACCAGTCGGGACCTTGAGCGGGGAGCTGTTTTTT. Its translation is CASSPVGTLSGELFF. Combining the CDR3 with reference TRBV18 and TRBJ2-2 gives the whole variable domain NAGVMQNPRHLVRRRGQEARLRCSPMKGHSHVYWYRQLPEEGLKFMVYLQKENIIDESGMPKERFSAEFPKEGPSILRIQQVVRGDSAAYFCASSPVGTLSGELFFGEGSRLTVL.

The chain employs TRBV30 and TRBJ1-1; D not resolved. The CDR3 runs 15 residues. The V gene's germline CDR1 is GTSNPN and CDR2 SVGIG (reference sequence). The germline V and J ends were trimmed by 0 bases and 0 bases, with 11 bases remaining between them. CDR3 nucleotide sequence: TGTGCCTGGAGTGTACGAGTAGGGATGAACACTGAAGCTTTCTTT. Translation: CAWSVRVGMNTEAFF.

This clone was detected only a few times. CDR3: CSAPGLAGNEQFF. As DNA, the CDR3 is TGCAGCGCTCCGGGGCTAGCGGGAAATGAGCAGTTCTTC. V and J are TRBV29-1 and TRBJ2-1, with 9 positions matching TRBD2. The CDR3 length is 13 residues. The germline gives CDR1 SQVTM, CDR2 ANQGSEA. V was pared by 7 bases and J by 7 bases, with 8 bases of the junction left unmatched.

This clone was found once. V and J are TRBV2 and TRBJ2-7; 7 positions agree with TRBD1. CDR1 is SNHLY and CDR2 is FYNNEI in the germline V gene. The CDR3 consists of 14 residues. V gave up 3 bases and J gave up 8 bases; unmatched junction bases: 10. As DNA, the CDR3 is TGTGCCAGCAGTGATCGGACAGGCCCTAGAAAGCAGTACTTC. It yields the protein CASSDRTGPRKQYF. The variable domain in full, completed from reference TRBV2 and TRBJ2-7, reads EPEVTQTPSHQVTQMGQEVILRCVPISNHLYFYWYRQILGQKVEFLVSFYNNEISEKSEIFDDQFSVERPDGSNFTLKIRSTKLEDSAMYFCASSDRTGPRKQYFGPGTRLTVT.

This chain joins TRBV6-4 and TRBJ2-3; TRBD2 matches 12 bases. The CDR3 is 16 amino acids. Germline lookup yields CDR1 MRHNA and CDR2 SNTAGT. V trimming: 6 bases; J trimming: 5 bases; junction bases outside the gene matches: 9. CDR3 loop: CASSPMALAGGDTQYF. The DNA for the CDR3 is TGTGCCAGCAGCCCTATGGCACTAGCGGGGGGAGATACGCAGTATTTT.

This rearrangement joins TRBV19 to TRBJ2-6, with D perhaps TRBD1 or TRBD2 (5 bases each). There are 15 residues in the CDR3. Trimming cost V 7 bases and J 2 bases, with 12 bases left between them. CDR1 is LNHDA, CDR2 SQIVND, per germline (reference sequence). The CDR3 spells CASMGRVPGANVLTF. In DNA, the CDR3 is TGTGCCAGTATGGGGCGGGTTCCTGGGGCCAACGTCCTGACTTTC.

This clone was counted a few times. The DNA is omitted, as the CDR3 cannot be located on it reliably, and the CDR3 follows TCRdb's listing. The gene calls are TRBV11-2 and TRBJ2-1; TRBD1 reflects the table's D call only, with no check against the DNA. Including both end residues, the CDR3 is 12 amino acids long. Looked up from germline, CDR1 is SGHAT and CDR2 is FQNNGV. The CDR3: CASSFWGTGSLF.

Notes on this clone: A far larger clone is one nucleotide away, so this likely arose from a read error. This same CDR3 is encoded by further DNA sequences in the sample. This chain joins TRBV7-2 and TRBJ2-3; D not resolved. Per germline, CDR1 SGHTA and CDR2 FQGNSA. This CDR3 has 12 residues. The V gene lost 4 bases and the J gene lost 0 bases, with 2 bases spanning the gap. The CDR3 region has the DNA TGTGCCAGCAGCTCGAGCACAGATACGCAGTATTTT. The encoded protein is CASSSSTDTQYF. The entire variable domain, with the rest obtained from reference TRBV7-2 and TRBJ2-3, is as follows: GAGVSQSPSNKVTEKGKDVELRCDPISGHTALYWYRQSLGQGLEFLIYFQGNSAPDKSGLPSDRFSAERTGGSVSTLTIQRTQQEDSAVYLCASSSSTDTQYFGPGTRLTVL.

The chain links TRBV7-6 to TRBJ1-1; D remains unclear. Germline lookup yields CDR1 SGHVS and CDR2 FNYEAQ. The CDR3 has 14 residues. V was cut by 2 bases and J by 0 bases, with 7 bases left in between. The CDR3: CASSLNLMNTEAFF. CDR3 coding DNA: TGTGCCAGCAGCTTAAATCTCATGAACACTGAAGCTTTCTTT.

There are a few counts of this clone. The CDR3 loop reads CASSFGQGNEKLFF. For the CDR3, the DNA is TGTGCCAGCAGCTTTGGACAGGGTAATGAAAAACTGTTTTTT. The genes are TRBV7-2 and TRBJ1-4, with 8 nucleotides matching TRBD1. Germline loops: CDR1 SGHTA, CDR2 FQGNSA. This CDR3 region has 14 residues. Unmatched junction bases numbered 1, after V lost 3 bases and J lost 4 bases.

This clone occurred a few times. This rearrangement joins TRBV30 to TRBJ2-3; D gene unclear. Trimming stripped 0 bases from V and 0 bases from J, with 7 bases between. The CDR3 is made up of 14 amino acids. Germline assignment: CDR1 GTSNPN and CDR2 SVGIG (reference sequence). The CDR3 DNA reads as TGTGCCTGGAGTGTTCGCGGTAGCACAGATACGCAGTATTTT. This gives the protein CAWSVRGSTDTQYF. The variable domain in full, completed from reference TRBV30 and TRBJ2-3, reads SQTIHQWPATLVQPVGSPLSLECTVEGTSNPNLYWYRQAAGRGLQLLFYSVGIGQISSEVPQNLSASRPQDRQFILSSKKLLLSDSGFYLCAWSVRGSTDTQYFGPGTRLTVL.

The chain is built from TRBV10-1 and TRBJ2-7; possible D gene TRBD1, 6 bases. V was clipped by 6 bases and J by 7 bases, with 19 bases between them. This CDR3 spans 14 amino acids. CDR1 and CDR2 from the germline V gene are WNHNN and SYGVQD (reference sequence). CDR3 in amino acids: CASSRTPDSLEQYF. In DNA form, the CDR3 reads TGCGCCAGCAGCCGCACCCCGGACAGCCTTGAGCAGTACTTC.

This clone was seen ten or more times. V and J are TRBV18 and TRBJ2-1; D not resolved. Germline CDR1 KGHSH, CDR2 LQKENI. CDR3 length: 13 amino acids. Trimming removed 3 bases at V and 5 bases at J, with 8 bases between. Here the CDR3 DNA reads TGTGCCAGCTCACCGATGGTAAACAATGAGCAGTTCTTC. Protein product: CASSPMVNNEQFF. Full variable domain (missing parts from reference TRBV18 and TRBJ2-1): NAGVMQNPRHLVRRRGQEARLRCSPMKGHSHVYWYRQLPEEGLKFMVYLQKENIIDESGMPKERFSAEFPKEGPSILRIQQVVRGDSAAYFCASSPMVNNEQFFGPGTRLTVL.

Only a few counts were recorded for this clone. The chain links TRBV11-2 to TRBJ2-7; no clear D gene. In germline, CDR1 is SGHAT, CDR2 FQNNGV. V shed 4 bases and J shed 5 bases, with 18 bases lying between them. The CDR3 is 15 amino acids. Written as DNA, the CDR3 is TGTGCCAGCAGCTCGTGGGCCAGTCCCACCAACGAGCAGTACTTC. Its protein is CASSSWASPTNEQYF. The full variable domain, completed using reference TRBV11-2 and TRBJ2-7, is EAGVAQSPRYKIIEKRQSVAFWCNPISGHATLYWYQQILGQGPKLLIQFQNNGVVDDSQLPKDRFSAERLKGVDSTLKIQPAKLEDSAVYLCASSSWASPTNEQYFGPGTRLTVT.

This chain links TRBV18 with TRBJ1-1; D is perhaps TRBD1 (5 bases). Germline V gene lookup returns CDR1 KGHSH and CDR2 LQKENI. The V end was cut by 4 bases, the J end by 0 bases, with 9 bases between. The CDR3 length is 14 residues. The CDR3 is CASSRQLLNTEAFF. The CDR3 DNA follows: TGTGCCAGCTCACGACAGCTATTGAACACTGAAGCTTTCTTT.